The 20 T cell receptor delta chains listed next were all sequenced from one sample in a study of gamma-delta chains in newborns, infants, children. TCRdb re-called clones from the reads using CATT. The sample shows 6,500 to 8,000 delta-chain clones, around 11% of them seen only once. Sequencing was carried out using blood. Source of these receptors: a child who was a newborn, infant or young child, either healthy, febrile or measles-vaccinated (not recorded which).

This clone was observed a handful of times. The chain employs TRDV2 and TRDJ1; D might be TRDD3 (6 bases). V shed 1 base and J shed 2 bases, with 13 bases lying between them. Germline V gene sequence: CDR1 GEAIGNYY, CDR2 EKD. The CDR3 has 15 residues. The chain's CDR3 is CACDTWGGKTDKLIF. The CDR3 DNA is TGTGCCTGTGACACGTGGGGGGGAAAGACCGATAAACTCATCTTT.

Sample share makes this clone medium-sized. CDR3 loop: CACDSLGDHTDKLIF. As DNA, the CDR3 is TGTGCCTGTGACTCACTGGGGGATCACACCGATAAACTCATCTTT. The chain uses TRDV2 and TRDJ1; the match to TRDD3 covers 10 bases. The CDR3 totals 15 residues. The J segment lost 0 bases and the V segment lost 3 bases, leaving 3 bases of the junction unmatched. Germline CDR1 GEAIGNYY, CDR2 EKD.

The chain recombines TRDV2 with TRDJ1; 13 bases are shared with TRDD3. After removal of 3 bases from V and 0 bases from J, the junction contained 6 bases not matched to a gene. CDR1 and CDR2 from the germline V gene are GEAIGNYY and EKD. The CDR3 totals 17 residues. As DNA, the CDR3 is TGTGCCTGTGACGATATACTGGGGGATACGAACACCGATAAACTCATCTTT. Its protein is CACDDILGDTNTDKLIF.

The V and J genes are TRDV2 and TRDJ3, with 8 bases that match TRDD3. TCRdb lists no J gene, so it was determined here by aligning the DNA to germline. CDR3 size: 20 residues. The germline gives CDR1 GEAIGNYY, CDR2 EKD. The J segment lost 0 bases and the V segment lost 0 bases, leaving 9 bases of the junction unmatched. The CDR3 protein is CACDTEGLGAPSWDTRQMFF. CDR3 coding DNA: TGTGCCTGTGACACCGAAGGACTGGGGGCCCCCTCCTGGGACACCCGACAGATGTTTTTC.

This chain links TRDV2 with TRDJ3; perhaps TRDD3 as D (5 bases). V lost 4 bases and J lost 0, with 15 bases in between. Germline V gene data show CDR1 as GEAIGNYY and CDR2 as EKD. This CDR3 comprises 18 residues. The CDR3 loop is CACDFSGVPSWDTRQMFF. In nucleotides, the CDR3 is TGTGCCTGTGATTTCTCGGGGGTCCCCTCCTGGGACACCCGACAGATGTTTTTC.

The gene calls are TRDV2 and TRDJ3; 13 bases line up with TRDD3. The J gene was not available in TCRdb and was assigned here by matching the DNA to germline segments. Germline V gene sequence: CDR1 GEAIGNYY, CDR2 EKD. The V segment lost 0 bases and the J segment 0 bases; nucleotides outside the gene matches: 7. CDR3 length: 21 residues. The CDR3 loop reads CACDTATGGYVSSWDTRQMFF. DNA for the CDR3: TGTGCCTGTGACACCGCTACTGGGGGATACGTCAGCTCCTGGGACACCCGACAGATGTTTTTC.

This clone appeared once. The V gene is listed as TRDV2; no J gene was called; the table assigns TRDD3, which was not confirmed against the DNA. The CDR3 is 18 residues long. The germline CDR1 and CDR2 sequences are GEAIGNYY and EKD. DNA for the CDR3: TGTGCCTGTGAAGAAGTGGGGGACCCCCGGGAAGAAACCGATAAAATCATCTTT. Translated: CACEEVGDPREETDKIIF.

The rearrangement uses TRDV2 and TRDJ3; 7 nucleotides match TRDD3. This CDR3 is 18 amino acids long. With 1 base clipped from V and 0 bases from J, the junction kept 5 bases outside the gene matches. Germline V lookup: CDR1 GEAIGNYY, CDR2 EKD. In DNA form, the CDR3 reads TGTGCCTGTGACACTGTACTGGGGAGCTCCTGGGACACCCGACAGATGTTTTTC. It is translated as CACDTVLGSSWDTRQMFF.

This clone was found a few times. CDR3 nucleotides: TGTGCCTGTGACGTACTGGGGGATGGGGGCAAACTCATCTTT. Translating gives CACDVLGDGGKLIF. The chain uses TRDV2 and TRDJ1; TRDD3 matches 10 bases. The J gene was not available in TCRdb and was assigned here by matching the DNA to germline segments. J was trimmed by 8 bases and V by 3 bases; bases with no gene match: 8. Germline V gene lookup returns CDR1 GEAIGNYY and CDR2 EKD. The CDR3 length is 14 residues.

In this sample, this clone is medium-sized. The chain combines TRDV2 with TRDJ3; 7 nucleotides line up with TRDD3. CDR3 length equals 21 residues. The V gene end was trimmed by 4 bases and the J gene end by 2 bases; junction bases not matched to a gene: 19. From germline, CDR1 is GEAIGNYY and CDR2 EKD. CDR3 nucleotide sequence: TGTGCCTGTGATACTAACTGGGGAACCCCCATGGGCACCTGGGACACCCGACAGATGTTTTTC. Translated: CACDTNWGTPMGTWDTRQMFF.

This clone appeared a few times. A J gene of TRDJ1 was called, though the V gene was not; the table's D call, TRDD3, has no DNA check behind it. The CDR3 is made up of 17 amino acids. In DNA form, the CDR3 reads TGTGCCTGTGACCGCCTGGGGGATACGCGTATCCCCCGTAAACTCATCTTT. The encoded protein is CACDRLGDTRIPRKLIF.

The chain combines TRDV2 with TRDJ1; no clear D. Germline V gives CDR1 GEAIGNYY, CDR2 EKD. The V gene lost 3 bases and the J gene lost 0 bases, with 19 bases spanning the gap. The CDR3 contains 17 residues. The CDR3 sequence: CACDAILYSGYTDKLIF. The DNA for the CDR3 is TGTGCCTGTGACGCAATACTGTACTCAGGGTACACCGATAAACTCATCTTT.

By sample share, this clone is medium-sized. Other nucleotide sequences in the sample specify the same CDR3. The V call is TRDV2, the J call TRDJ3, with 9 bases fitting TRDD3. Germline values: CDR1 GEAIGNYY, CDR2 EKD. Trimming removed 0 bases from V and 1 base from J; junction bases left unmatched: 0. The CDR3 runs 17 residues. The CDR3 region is CACDTTGGSWDTRQMFF. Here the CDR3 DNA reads TGTGCCTGTGACACCACTGGGGGATCCTGGGACACCCGACAGATGTTTTTC.

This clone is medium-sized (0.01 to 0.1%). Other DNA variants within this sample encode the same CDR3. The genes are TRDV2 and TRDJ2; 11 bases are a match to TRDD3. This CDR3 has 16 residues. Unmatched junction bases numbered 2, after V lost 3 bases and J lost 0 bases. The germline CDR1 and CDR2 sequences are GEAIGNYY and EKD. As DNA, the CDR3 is TGTGCCTGTGACGTACTGGGGGATACTTTGACAGCACAACTCTTCTTT. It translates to CACDVLGDTLTAQLFF.

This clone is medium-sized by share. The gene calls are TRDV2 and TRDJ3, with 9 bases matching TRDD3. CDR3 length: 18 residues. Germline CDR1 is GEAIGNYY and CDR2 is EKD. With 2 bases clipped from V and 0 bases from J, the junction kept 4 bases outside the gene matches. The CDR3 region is CACDKLGDRSWDTRQMFF. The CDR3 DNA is TGTGCCTGTGACAAACTGGGGGACCGCTCCTGGGACACCCGACAGATGTTTTTC.

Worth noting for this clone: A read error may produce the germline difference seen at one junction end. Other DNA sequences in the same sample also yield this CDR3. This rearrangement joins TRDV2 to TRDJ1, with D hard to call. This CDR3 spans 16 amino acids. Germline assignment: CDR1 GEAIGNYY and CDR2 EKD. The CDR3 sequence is CACDSLLPTFTDKLIF. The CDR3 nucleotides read TGTGCTTGTGACTCACTACTCCCAACCTTCACCGATAAACTCATCTTT.

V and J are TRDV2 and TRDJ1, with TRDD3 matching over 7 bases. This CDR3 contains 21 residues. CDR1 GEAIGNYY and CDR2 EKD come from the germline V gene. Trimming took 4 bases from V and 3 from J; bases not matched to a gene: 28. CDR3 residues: CACEGLSGGHPEERRPDKLIF. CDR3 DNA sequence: TGTGCCTGTGAAGGGTTGTCTGGGGGGCACCCCGAGGAGCGGCGCCCCGATAAACTCATCTTT.

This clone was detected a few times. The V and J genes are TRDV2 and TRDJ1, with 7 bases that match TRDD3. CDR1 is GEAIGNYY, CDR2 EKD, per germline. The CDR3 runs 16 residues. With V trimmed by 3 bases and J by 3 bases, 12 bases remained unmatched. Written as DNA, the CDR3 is TGTGCCTGTGACGCCGTGGGGATAGGGGACGCCGATAAACTCATCTTT. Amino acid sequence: CACDAVGIGDADKLIF.

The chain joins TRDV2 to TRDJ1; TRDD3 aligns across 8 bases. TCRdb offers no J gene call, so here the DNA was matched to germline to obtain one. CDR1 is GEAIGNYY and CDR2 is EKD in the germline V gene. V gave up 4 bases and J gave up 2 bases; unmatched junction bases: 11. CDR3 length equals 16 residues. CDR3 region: CACEALGEGRTDKLIF. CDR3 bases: TGTGCCTGTGAAGCCCTGGGGGAGGGTAGGACCGATAAACTCATCTTT.

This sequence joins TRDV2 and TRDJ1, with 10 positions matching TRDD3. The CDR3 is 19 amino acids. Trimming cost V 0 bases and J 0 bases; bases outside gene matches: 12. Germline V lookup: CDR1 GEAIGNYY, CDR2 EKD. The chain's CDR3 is CACDTLETGGSGDTDKLIF. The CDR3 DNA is TGTGCCTGTGACACCCTCGAAACTGGGGGATCGGGTGACACCGATAAACTCATCTTT.